This T cell receptor beta chain came from a study of T cells in Graves' hyperthyroidism and ophthalmopathy. General study points: From stable hyperthyroidism, ophthalmopathy was separated by a 13 V-J model. Most clonotypes expanded in the thyroid (above 0.001) were also present in blood.

CDR3 length equals 16 residues. Germline V lookup: CDR1 MNHEY, CDR2 SVGAGI. RNA transcripts served as the template for amplifying TCR beta CDR3 regions. Researchers ran a first-round RT-PCR on the TCR CDR3 using the HTBI primer set. TCRdb re-derived calls from the multiplex PCR reads in MiXCR, one entry per CDR3 protein. The table has about 95,000 distinct CDR3 sequences, about 37% seen once; the top ten hold roughly 10%. Newly diagnosed patients aged 18 to 65 had hyperthyroidism of under 2 months' duration. Worth noting for this clonotype: As yet, its antigen is unknown. It may be a read error: a sequence one base away is much more abundant.

Sequenced: peripheral blood or thyroid tissue (not recorded which). The V gene is TRBV6-5, the J gene TRBJ1-1; D is ambiguous. The sequence was collected from a woman aged 30 to 39 with Graves' hyperthyroidism. CDR3 sequence reads: CASSYSGVAENAEAFF. In DNA form, the CDR3 reads TGTGCCAGCAGTTATTCCGGGGTAGCAGAGAACGCTGAAGCTTTCTTT.